This T cell receptor (beta chain) was found in a study of T cells after yellow fever vaccination. Study-level background: SMART-Seq v4 Ultra Low Input handled preparation of low-cell-number fractions.

Worth noting for this clonotype: Its antigen is still unknown.

The study, taken as a whole, reports: A large majority of primary-vaccination clones showed up again after the booster (around 95% CD4, roughly 91% CD8).

In germline, CDR1 is SGHRS, CDR2 YFSETQ. V lost 0 bases to trimming and J lost 6 bases, with 16 bases between them. CDR3 length: 15 residues. For TCR, cDNA came from 5'RACE template switching, which added a universal primer site and UMIs. TCRdb re-called the 5' RACE reads through MiXCR, storing one row per CDR3 protein. Counted here are more than 300,000 distinct CDR3 sequences, around 7.3% occurring once; the ten biggest clones make up over 15%. Here the sequenced sample was PBMCs, taken around 45 days after the first yellow fever vaccination. This TCR derives from a man between 18 and 35 years old who received the YFV17D yellow fever vaccine. The chain links TRBV5-1 to TRBJ2-7; possible D gene TRBD1, 5 bases. The CDR3 is CASSLGAQGIGEQYF. The DNA of the CDR3 is TGCGCCAGCAGCTTGGGTGCTCAGGGTATCGGCGAGCAGTACTTC.